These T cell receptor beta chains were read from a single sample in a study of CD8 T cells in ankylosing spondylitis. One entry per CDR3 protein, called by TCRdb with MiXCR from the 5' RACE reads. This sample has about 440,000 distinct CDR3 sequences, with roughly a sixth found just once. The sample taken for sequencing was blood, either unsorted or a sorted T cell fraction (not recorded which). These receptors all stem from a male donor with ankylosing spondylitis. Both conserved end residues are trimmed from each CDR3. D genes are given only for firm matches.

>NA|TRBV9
ASSVGEGRMNTEAF
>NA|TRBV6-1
ASSEGEGHTEAF
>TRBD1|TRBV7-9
ASSPSPGTGMGYT
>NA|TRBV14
ASSQDRGTVQAEQY
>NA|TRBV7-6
ASSSAGTPSGEKLF
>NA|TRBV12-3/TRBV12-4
ASSLKGGTEAF
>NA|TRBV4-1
ASSQEAPQTGELF
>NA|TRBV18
ASSPRVLRGTEAF
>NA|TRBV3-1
ASSQSGRNQPQH
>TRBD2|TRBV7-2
ASSLGTSGRYQETQY
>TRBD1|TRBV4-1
ASSQGMGQGENEQY
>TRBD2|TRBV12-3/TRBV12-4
ASSFLSGGNYNEQF
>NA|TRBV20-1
SAPPDGHYEQY
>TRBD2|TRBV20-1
SARDPAGAGDTQY